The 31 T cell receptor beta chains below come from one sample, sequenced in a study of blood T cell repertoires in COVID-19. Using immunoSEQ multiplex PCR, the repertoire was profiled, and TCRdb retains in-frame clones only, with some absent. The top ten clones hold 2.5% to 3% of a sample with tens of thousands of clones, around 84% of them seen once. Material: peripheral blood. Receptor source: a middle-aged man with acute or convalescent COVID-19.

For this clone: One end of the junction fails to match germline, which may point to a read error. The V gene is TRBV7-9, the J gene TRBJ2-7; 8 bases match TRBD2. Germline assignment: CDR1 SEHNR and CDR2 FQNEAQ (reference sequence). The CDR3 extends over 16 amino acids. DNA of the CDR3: TGCGCCAGCAGCTTACCCGGGGGGGGCCGGGGCCACGAGCAGTACTTC. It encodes CASSLPGGGRGHEQYF.

The CDR3 is CASSTISEQETQYF. The CDR3 DNA follows: TGCGCCAGCAGCACCATTTCGGAGCAAGAGACCCAGTACTTC. The rearrangement links TRBV5-1 to TRBJ2-5; the D is unclear. This CDR3 is built from 14 residues. V lost 4 bases, J lost 2 bases, and 12 bases lay in between. Germline CDR1 reads SGHRS; CDR2 reads YFSETQ.

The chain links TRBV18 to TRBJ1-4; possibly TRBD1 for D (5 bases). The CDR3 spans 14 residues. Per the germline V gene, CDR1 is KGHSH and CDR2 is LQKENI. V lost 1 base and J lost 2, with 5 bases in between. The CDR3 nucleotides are TGTGCCAGCTCACCACAGGGGACTAATGAAAAACTGTTTTTT. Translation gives CASSPQGTNEKLFF.

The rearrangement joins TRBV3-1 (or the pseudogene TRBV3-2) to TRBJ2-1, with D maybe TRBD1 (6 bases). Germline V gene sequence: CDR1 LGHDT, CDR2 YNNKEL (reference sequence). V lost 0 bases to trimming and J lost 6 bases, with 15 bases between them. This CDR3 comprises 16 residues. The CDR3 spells CASSQDKPRGPNEQFF. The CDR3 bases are TGTGCCAGCAGCCAAGATAAACCCAGGGGACCCAATGAGCAGTTCTTC.

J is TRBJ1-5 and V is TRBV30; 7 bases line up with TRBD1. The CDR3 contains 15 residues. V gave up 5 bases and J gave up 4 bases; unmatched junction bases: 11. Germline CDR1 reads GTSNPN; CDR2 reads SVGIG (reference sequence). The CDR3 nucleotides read TGTGCCTGGGGCTCTGGACAGGTTGGGAATCAGCCCCAGCATTTT. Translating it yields CAWGSGQVGNQPQHF.

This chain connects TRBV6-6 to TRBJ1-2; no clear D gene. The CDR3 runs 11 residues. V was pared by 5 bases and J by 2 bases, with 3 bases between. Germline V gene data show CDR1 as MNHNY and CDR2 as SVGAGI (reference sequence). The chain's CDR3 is CASSPNYGYTF. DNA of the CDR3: TGTGCCAGCAGTCCAAACTATGGCTACACCTTC.

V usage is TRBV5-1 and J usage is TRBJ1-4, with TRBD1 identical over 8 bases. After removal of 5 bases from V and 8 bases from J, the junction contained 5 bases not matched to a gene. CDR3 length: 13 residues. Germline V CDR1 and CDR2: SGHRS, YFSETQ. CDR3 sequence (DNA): TGCGCCAGCAGGGACAGGGAGTCCGAAAAACTGTTTTTT. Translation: CASRDRESEKLFF.

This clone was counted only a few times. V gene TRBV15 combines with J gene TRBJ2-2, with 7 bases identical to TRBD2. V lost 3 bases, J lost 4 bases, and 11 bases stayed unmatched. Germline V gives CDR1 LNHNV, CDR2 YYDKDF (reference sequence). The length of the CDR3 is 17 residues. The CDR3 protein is CATSRVTSAGVTGELFF. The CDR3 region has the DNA TGTGCCACCAGCAGGGTAACCTCGGCGGGGGTCACCGGGGAGCTGTTTTTT. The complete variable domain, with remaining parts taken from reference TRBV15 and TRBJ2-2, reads DAMVIQNPRYQVTQFGKPVTLSCSQTLNHNVMYWYQQKSSQAPKLLFHYYDKDFNNEADTPDNFQSRRPNTSFCFLDIRSPGLGDTAMYLCATSRVTSAGVTGELFFGEGSRLTVL.

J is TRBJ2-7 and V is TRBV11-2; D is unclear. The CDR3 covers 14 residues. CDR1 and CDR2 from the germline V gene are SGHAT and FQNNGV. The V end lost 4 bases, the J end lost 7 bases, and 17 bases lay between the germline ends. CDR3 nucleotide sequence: TGTGCCAGCAGCTCAACCCGGGTTGGAGTAGAGCAGTACTTC. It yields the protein CASSSTRVGVEQYF.

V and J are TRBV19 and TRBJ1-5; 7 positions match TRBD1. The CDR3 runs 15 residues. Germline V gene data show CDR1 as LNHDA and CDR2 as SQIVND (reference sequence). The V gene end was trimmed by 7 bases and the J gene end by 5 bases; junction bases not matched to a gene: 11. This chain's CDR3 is CASIRGRGDYQPQHF. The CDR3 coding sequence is TGTGCCAGTATTAGGGGCAGGGGGGACTATCAGCCCCAGCATTTT.

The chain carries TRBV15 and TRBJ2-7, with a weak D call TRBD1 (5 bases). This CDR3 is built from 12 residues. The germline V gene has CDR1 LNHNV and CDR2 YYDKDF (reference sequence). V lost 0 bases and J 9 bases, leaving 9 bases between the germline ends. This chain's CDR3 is CATSREVDRQYF. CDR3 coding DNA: TGTGCCACCAGCAGAGAAGTTGACAGGCAGTACTTC.

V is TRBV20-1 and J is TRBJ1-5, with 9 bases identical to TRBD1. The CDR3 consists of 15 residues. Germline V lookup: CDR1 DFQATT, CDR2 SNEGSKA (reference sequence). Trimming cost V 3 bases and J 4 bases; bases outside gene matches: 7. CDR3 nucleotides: TGCAGTGCTAGTACCGGGACAGGGAGAAATCAGCCCCAGCATTTT. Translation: CSASTGTGRNQPQHF.

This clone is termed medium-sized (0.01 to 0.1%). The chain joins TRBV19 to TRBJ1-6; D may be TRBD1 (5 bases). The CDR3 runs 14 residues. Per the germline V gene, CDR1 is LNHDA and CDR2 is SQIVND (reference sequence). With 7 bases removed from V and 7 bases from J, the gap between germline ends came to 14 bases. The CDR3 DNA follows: TGTGCCAGTACCGTTCAGCGGGGGAATTCACCCCTCCACTTT. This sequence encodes CASTVQRGNSPLHF.

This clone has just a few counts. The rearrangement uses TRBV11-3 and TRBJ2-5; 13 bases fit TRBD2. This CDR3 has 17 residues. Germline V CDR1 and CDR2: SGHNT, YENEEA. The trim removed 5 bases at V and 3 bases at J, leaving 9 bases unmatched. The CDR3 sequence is CASSPGTSGETKETQYF. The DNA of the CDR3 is TGTGCCAGCAGCCCGGGGACTAGCGGGGAGACTAAAGAGACCCAGTACTTC.

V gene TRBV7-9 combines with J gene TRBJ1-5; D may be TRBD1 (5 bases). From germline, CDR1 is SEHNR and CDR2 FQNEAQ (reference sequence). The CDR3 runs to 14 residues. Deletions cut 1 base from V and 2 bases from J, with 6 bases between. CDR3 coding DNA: TGTGCCAGCAGCTTAGGCAGGGGCAATCAGCCCCAGCATTTT. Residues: CASSLGRGNQPQHF.

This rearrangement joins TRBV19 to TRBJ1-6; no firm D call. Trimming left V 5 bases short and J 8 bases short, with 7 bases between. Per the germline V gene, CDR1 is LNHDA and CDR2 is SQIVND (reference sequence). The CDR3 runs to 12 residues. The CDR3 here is CASSAGDSPLHF. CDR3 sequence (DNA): TGTGCCAGTAGTGCGGGAGATTCACCCCTCCACTTT.

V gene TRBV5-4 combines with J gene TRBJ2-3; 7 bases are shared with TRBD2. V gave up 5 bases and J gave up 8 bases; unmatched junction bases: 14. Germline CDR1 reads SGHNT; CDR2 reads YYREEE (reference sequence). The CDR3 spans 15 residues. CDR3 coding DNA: TGTGCCAGCAGGCCTTTTTCGGAGCGGGGAGGTACGCAGTATTTT. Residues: CASRPFSERGGTQYF.

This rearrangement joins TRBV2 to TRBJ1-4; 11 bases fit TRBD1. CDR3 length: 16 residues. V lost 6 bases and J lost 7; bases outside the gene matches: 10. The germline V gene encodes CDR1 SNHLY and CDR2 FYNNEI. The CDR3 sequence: CASRSPGTGGGEKLFF. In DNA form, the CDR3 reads TGTGCCAGCAGGTCCCCCGGGACAGGGGGAGGTGAAAAACTGTTTTTT.

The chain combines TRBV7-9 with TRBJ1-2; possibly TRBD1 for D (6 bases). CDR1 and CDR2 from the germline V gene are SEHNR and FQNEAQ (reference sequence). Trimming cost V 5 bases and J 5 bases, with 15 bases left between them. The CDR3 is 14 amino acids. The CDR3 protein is CASSTTGIGYGYTF. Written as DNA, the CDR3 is TGTGCCAGCAGCACAACAGGGATCGGATATGGCTACACCTTC.

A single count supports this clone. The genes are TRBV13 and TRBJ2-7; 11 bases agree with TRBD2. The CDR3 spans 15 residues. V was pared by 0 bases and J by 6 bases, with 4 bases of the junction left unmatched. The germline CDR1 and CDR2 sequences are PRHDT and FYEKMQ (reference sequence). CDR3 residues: CASSLGLAGVSEQYF. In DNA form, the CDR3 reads TGTGCCAGCAGCTTAGGACTAGCGGGAGTATCCGAGCAGTACTTC.

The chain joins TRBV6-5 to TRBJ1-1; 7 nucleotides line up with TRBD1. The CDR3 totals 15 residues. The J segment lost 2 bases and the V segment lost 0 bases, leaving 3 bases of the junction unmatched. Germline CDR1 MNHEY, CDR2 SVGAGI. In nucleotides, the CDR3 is TGTGCCAGCAGTTACTCCCACAGGGGTAACACTGAAGCTTTCTTT. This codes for CASSYSHRGNTEAFF.

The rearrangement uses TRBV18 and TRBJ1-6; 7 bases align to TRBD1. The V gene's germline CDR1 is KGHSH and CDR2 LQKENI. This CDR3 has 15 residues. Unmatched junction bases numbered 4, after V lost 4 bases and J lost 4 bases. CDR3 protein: CASSRGDSYNSPLHF. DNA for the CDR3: TGTGCCAGCTCACGGGGGGACAGTTATAATTCACCCCTCCACTTT. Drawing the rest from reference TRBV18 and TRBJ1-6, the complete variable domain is NAGVMQNPRHLVRRRGQEARLRCSPMKGHSHVYWYRQLPEEGLKFMVYLQKENIIDESGMPKERFSAEFPKEGPSILRIQQVVRGDSAAYFCASSRGDSYNSPLHFGNGTRLTVT.

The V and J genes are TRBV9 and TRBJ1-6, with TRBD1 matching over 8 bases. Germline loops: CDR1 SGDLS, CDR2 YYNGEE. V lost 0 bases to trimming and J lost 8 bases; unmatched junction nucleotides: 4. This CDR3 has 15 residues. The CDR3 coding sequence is TGTGCCAGCAGCGTAGGAACAGGGGGTTATTCACCCCTCCACTTT. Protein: CASSVGTGGYSPLHF.

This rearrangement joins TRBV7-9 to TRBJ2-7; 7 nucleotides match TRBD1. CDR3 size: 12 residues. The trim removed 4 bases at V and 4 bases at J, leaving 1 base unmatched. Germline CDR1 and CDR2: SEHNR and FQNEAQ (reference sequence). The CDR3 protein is CASSSQGYEQYF. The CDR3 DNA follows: TGTGCCAGCAGCTCACAGGGGTACGAGCAGTACTTC.

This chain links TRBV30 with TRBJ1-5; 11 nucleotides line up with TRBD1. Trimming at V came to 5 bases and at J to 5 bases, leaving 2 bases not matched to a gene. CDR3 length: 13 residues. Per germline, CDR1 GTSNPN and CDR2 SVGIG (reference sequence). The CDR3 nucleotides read TGTGCCTGGGGGGGACAGGGGGATCAGCCCCAGCATTTT. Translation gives CAWGGQGDQPQHF.

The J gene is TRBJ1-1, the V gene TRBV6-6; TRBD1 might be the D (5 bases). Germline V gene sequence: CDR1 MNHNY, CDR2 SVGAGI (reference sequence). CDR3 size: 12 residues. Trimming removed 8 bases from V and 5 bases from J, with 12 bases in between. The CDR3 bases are TGTGCCAGCGTTGGGTCAGGGACTGAAGCTTTCTTT. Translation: CASVGSGTEAFF.

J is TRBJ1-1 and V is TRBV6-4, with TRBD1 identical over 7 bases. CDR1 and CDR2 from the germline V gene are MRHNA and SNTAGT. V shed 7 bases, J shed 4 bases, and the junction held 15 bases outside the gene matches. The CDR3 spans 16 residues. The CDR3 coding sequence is TGTGCCAGCACATTAGGAGGGGGCAGAAACGTCACTGAAGCTTTCTTT. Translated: CASTLGGGRNVTEAFF.

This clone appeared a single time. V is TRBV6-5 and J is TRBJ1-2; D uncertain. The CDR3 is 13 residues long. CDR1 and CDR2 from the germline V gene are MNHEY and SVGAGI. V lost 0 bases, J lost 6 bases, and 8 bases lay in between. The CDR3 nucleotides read TGTGCCAGCAGTTACTCGAGCGTAGATGGCTACACCTTC. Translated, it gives CASSYSSVDGYTF.

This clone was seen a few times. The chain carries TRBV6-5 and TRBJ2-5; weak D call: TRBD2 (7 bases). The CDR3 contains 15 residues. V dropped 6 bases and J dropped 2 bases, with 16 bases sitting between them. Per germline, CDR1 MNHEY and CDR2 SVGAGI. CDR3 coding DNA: TGTGCCAGCAGCTCGGGGGGCGCGGGACAAGAGACCCAGTACTTC. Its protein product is CASSSGGAGQETQYF.

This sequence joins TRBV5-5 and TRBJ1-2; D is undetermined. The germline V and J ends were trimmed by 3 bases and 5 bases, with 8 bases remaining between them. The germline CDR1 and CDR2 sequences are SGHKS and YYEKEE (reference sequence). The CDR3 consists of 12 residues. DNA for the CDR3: TGTGCCAGCAGCTCCGACACGTATGGCTACACCTTC. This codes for CASSSDTYGYTF. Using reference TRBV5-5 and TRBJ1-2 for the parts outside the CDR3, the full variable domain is DAGVTQSPTHLIKTRGQQVTLRCSPISGHKSVSWYQQVLGQGPQFIFQYYEKEERGRGNFPDRFSARQFPNYSSELNVNALLLGDSALYLCASSSDTYGYTFGSGTRLTVV.

The CDR3 here is CASSPLRTGMGYGYTF. The CDR3 bases are TGTGCCAGCAGTCCCCTCCGGACAGGGATGGGCTATGGCTACACCTTC. V and J are TRBV27 and TRBJ1-2; 8 positions agree with TRBD1. This CDR3 contains 16 residues. V gave up 5 bases and J gave up 4 bases; unmatched junction bases: 12. The germline V gene encodes CDR1 MNHEY and CDR2 SMNVEV (reference sequence).